This entry is about one T cell receptor beta chain. The antigen is not known. This entry is derived from a study of shared clonotypes between healthy human individuals. Study in general: Researchers assigned three CD4 naive, three CD4 memory, two CD8 naive and one CD8 memory plate to each donor.

Libraries were prepared by immunoSEQ multiplex PCR; TCRdb keeps only in-frame clonotypes and omits some of them. This sample yields 2 million to 2.5 million clones, of which under 95% are seen a single time; approximately 0.41% belongs to the top ten. The length of the CDR3 is 13 residues. V dropped 6 bases and J dropped 5 bases, with 16 bases sitting between them. Germline V gene data show CDR1 as SQVTM and CDR2 as ANQGSEA. Whole-study findings and limits: The sampled material consisted only of blood, and tissue repertoires are likely to differ. Rarefaction exposed incomplete sorted-subset sequencing despite large depth.

The specimen sequenced was naive CD4+ T cells from PBMCs. Noted subset: CD45RA+ positively selected. This clonotype originated in a young man in good health. Some clones in this sample may be carry-over from other donors' samples. The V and J genes are TRBV29-1 and TRBJ2-5; the D gene is possibly TRBD1 (6 bases). This CDR3 reads CSVGAALRETQYF. The CDR3 nucleotides are TGCAGCGTGGGGGCAGCTCTTCGGGAGACCCAGTACTTC.